The rows below give T cell receptor beta chains drawn from one sample of a study of blood T cell repertoires in COVID-19. The method was immunoSEQ multiplex PCR; TCRdb's version includes in-frame clones alone and lacks a portion of them. The sample has about 53,000 clones; around 86% are singletons. The material sequenced was peripheral blood. These TCRs come from a woman older than 75 with COVID-19, enrolled during active disease. The CDR3 runs from the conserved cysteine through the conserved F or W. The D gene is left open where the match is weak. Clone size appears in some rows only: once, few, many, or a class for an expanded clone.

cdr3_length: 17
d_call: NA
j_call: TRBJ1-1
clone_size: NA
v_call: TRBV29-1
cdr3_aa: CSVDPPPGRGKRTEAFF
cdr3_nt: TGCAGCGTTGACCCTCCGCCAGGCCGGGGGAAGAGAACTGAAGCTTTCTTT

cdr3_length: 18
d_call: NA
j_call: TRBJ2-7
clone_size: NA
v_call: TRBV10-1
cdr3_aa: CASTSIRDKALWISEQYF
cdr3_nt: TGCGCCAGCACCTCTATCCGGGACAAGGCCCTTTGGATCTCAGAGCAGTACTTC

cdr3_length: 18
d_call: TRBD2
j_call: TRBJ2-7
clone_size: NA
v_call: TRBV10-2
cdr3_aa: CASSGSGGGSGSNHEQYF
cdr3_nt: TGCGCCAGCAGTGGCTCCGGGGGGGGTAGCGGGAGTAACCACGAGCAGTACTTC

cdr3_length: 15
d_call: TRBD1
j_call: TRBJ2-3
clone_size: NA
v_call: TRBV5-8
cdr3_aa: CASSFRDRVEATQYF
cdr3_nt: TGTGCCAGCAGTTTCCGGGACAGGGTTGAGGCTACGCAGTATTTT

cdr3_length: 16
d_call: TRBD2
j_call: TRBJ2-1
clone_size: NA
v_call: TRBV6-1
cdr3_aa: CASSESVAGSYNEQFF
cdr3_nt: TGTGCCAGCAGTGAATCGGTAGCGGGTTCCTACAATGAGCAGTTCTTC

cdr3_length: 15
d_call: TRBD2
j_call: TRBJ2-7
clone_size: NA
v_call: TRBV2
cdr3_aa: CASSRLAGVFYEQYF
cdr3_nt: TGTGCCAGCAGTCGGCTAGCGGGAGTTTTCTACGAGCAGTACTTC

cdr3_length: 13
d_call: NA
j_call: TRBJ1-2
clone_size: NA
v_call: TRBV12-3/TRBV12-4
cdr3_aa: CASSRGGSYGYTF
cdr3_nt: TGTGCCAGCTCCCGGGGGGGGTCCTATGGCTACACCTTC

cdr3_length: 11
d_call: TRBD1
j_call: TRBJ1-1
clone_size: NA
v_call: TRBV29-1
cdr3_aa: CGGYRGTEAFF
cdr3_nt: TGCGGCGGGTACAGGGGCACTGAAGCTTTCTTT

cdr3_length: 11
d_call: NA
j_call: TRBJ2-2
clone_size: NA
v_call: TRBV3-1/TRBV3-2
cdr3_aa: CARRAAVELFF
cdr3_nt: TGTGCCAGGAGAGCGGCCGTGGAGCTGTTTTTT

cdr3_length: 12
d_call: NA
j_call: TRBJ2-3
clone_size: NA
v_call: TRBV24-1
cdr3_aa: CATSDSGDTQYF
cdr3_nt: TGTGCCACCAGTGATTCCGGAGATACGCAGTATTTT

cdr3_length: 15
d_call: TRBD2
j_call: TRBJ2-1
clone_size: NA
v_call: TRBV27
cdr3_aa: CASTLAGGPYNEQFF
cdr3_nt: TGTGCCAGCACCTTAGCGGGAGGGCCCTACAATGAGCAGTTCTTC

cdr3_length: 13
d_call: NA
j_call: TRBJ2-7
clone_size: NA
v_call: TRBV7-9
cdr3_aa: CASSLGPGDEQYF
cdr3_nt: TGTGCCAGCAGCTTAGGGCCAGGGGACGAGCAGTACTTC

cdr3_length: 13
d_call: NA
j_call: TRBJ2-2
clone_size: few
v_call: TRBV7-9
cdr3_aa: CASSGQNTGELFF
cdr3_nt: TGTGCCAGCAGTGGACAGAACACCGGGGAGCTGTTTTTT

cdr3_length: 15
d_call: TRBD1
j_call: TRBJ2-1
clone_size: NA
v_call: TRBV28
cdr3_aa: CASTTGTGSYNEQFF
cdr3_nt: TGTGCCAGCACCACCGGGACAGGGAGCTACAATGAGCAGTTCTTC

cdr3_length: 16
d_call: TRBD2
j_call: TRBJ2-1
clone_size: NA
v_call: TRBV27
cdr3_aa: CASSLERESPYNEQFF
cdr3_nt: TGTGCCAGCAGTCTGGAGCGGGAGTCGCCCTACAATGAGCAGTTCTTC

cdr3_length: 14
d_call: NA
j_call: TRBJ2-2
clone_size: NA
v_call: TRBV2
cdr3_aa: CASSEGSPVGELFF
cdr3_nt: TGTGCCAGCAGTGAAGGGTCCCCGGTGGGGGAGCTGTTTTTT

cdr3_length: 17
d_call: TRBD1
j_call: TRBJ2-2
clone_size: NA
v_call: TRBV7-6
cdr3_aa: CASSTTVGQANTGELFF
cdr3_nt: TGTGCCAGCAGCACAACCGTAGGACAGGCCAACACCGGGGAGCTGTTTTTT

cdr3_length: 17
d_call: TRBD1
j_call: TRBJ2-7
clone_size: NA
v_call: TRBV18
cdr3_aa: CASSPPPWDRGRYEQYF
cdr3_nt: TGTGCCAGCTCACCACCGCCGTGGGACAGGGGCCGCTACGAGCAGTACTTC

cdr3_length: 10
d_call: NA
j_call: TRBJ2-7
clone_size: NA
v_call: TRBV29-1
cdr3_aa: CSVGQSEQYF
cdr3_nt: TGCAGCGTTGGACAGAGCGAGCAGTACTTC

cdr3_length: 11
d_call: NA
j_call: TRBJ2-3
clone_size: once
v_call: TRBV6-5
cdr3_aa: CASSAADTQYF
cdr3_nt: TGTGCCAGCAGCGCGGCAGATACGCAGTATTTT

cdr3_length: 11
d_call: NA
j_call: TRBJ2-3
clone_size: NA
v_call: TRBV18
cdr3_aa: CASPSADTQYF
cdr3_nt: TGTGCCAGCCCTAGCGCGGATACGCAGTATTTT

cdr3_length: 14
d_call: NA
j_call: TRBJ2-3
clone_size: NA
v_call: TRBV29-1
cdr3_aa: CSVEYSRGTDTQYF
cdr3_nt: TGCAGCGTTGAGTATTCGCGGGGCACAGATACGCAGTATTTT